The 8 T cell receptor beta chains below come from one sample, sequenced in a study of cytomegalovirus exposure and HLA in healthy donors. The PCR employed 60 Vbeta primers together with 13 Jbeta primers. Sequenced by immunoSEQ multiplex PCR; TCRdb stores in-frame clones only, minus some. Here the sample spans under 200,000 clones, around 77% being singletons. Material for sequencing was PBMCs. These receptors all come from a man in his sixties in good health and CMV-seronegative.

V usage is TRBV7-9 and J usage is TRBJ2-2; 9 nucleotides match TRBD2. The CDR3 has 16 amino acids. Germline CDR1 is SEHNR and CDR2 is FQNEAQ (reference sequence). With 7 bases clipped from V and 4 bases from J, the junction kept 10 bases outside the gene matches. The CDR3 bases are TGTGCCAGCACCCCCGGGTTAGCGGGAGTCACCGGGGAGCTGTTTTTT. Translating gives CASTPGLAGVTGELFF.

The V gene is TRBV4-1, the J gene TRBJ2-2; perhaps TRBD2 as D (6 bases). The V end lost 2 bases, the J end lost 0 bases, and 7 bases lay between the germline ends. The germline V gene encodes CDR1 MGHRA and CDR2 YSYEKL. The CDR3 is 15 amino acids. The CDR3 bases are TGCGCCAGCAGCCAAAGACTAGCGAACACCGGGGAGCTGTTTTTT. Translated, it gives CASSQRLANTGELFF.

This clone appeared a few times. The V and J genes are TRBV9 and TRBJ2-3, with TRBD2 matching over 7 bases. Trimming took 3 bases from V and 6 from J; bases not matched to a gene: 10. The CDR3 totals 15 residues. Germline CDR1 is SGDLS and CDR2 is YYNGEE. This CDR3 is CASSGGGSFWDTQYF. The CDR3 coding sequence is TGTGCCAGCAGCGGGGGCGGGAGCTTCTGGGATACGCAGTATTTT.

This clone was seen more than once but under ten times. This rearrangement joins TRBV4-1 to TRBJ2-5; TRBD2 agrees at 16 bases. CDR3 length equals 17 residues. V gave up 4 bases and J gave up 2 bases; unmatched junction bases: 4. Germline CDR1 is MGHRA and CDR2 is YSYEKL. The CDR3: CASSRGTSGGDQETQYF. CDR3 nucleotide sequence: TGCGCCAGCAGCCGAGGGACTAGCGGGGGGGATCAAGAGACCCAGTACTTC.

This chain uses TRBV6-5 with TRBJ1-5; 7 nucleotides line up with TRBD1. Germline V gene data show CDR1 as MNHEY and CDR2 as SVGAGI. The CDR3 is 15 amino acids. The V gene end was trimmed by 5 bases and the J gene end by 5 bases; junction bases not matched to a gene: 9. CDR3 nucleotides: TGTGCCAGCAGTACTCGACAGGGAGGCGATCAGCCCCAGCATTTT. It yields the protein CASSTRQGGDQPQHF.

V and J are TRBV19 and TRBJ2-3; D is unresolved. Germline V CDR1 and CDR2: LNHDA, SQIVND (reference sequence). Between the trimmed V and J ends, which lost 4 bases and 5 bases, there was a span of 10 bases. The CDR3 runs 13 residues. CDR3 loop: CASSTTAQDTQYF. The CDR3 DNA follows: TGTGCCAGTAGTACAACAGCACAAGATACGCAGTATTTT.

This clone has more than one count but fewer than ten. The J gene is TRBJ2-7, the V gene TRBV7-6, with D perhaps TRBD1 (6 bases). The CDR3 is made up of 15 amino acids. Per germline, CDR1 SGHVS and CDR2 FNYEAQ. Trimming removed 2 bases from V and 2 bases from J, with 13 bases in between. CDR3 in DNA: TGTGCCAGCAGCTTAAATCTAGGACAGACCTACGAGCAGTACTTC. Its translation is CASSLNLGQTYEQYF.

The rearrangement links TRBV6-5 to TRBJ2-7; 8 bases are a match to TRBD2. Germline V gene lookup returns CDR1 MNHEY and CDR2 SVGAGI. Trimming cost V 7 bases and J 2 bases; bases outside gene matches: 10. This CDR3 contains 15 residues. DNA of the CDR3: TGTGCCAGCACCACGAAAGCGGGGGCCCCCTACGAGCAGTACTTC. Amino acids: CASTTKAGAPYEQYF.